This entry describes one T cell receptor (beta chain). Measured with immunoSEQ multiplex PCR; TCRdb has only the in-frame clones, and not every one. The profile covers about 52,000 clones, with about four fifths appearing a single time and around 7.5% taken by the ten largest. The data derive from a study of blood T cell repertoires in COVID-19. In the study overall: Sources were T cells, B-cell-depleted T cells, or PBMCs; the material itself was cDNA or gDNA.

V shed 5 bases and J shed 7 bases, with 11 bases lying between them. CDR3 length: 13 residues. Germline V gene lookup returns CDR1 LNHDA and CDR2 SQIVND (reference sequence). The sample was peripheral blood. The rearrangement joins TRBV19 to TRBJ1-4, with D possibly TRBD1 on 5 matching bases. This TCR was recovered from a man between 65 and 80 years old with active COVID-19. CDR3 DNA: TGTGCCAGTAGTGGGTCAGGGCTTGAAAAACTGTTTTTT. Encoded protein: CASSGSGLEKLFF.